The clone carrying this T cell receptor (beta chain) showed up just a few times. A single record per CDR3 protein comes from TCRdb applying MiXCR to the RT-PCR reads. The table lists around 530,000 distinct CDR3 sequences, about 10% of them singletons. The data belong to a study of response to subunit inactivated influenza vaccine. This TCR came from a man in his forties or fifties who received an inactivated influenza vaccine. This specimen was PBMCs from blood, taken on the day of vaccination.

The CDR3 DNA sequence: TGTGCCAGCAGTTACCCGGGACTAGCTATGGAGACCCAGTACTTC. Its protein product is CASSYPGLAMETQYF. The chain uses TRBV6-2 or TRBV6-3 and TRBJ2-5; TRBD2 matches at 9 bases. The germline gives CDR1 MNHEY, CDR2 SVGEGT. Trimming took 2 bases from V and 5 from J; bases not matched to a gene: 6. This CDR3 is built from 15 residues.